The 7 T cell receptor beta chains given below trace back to one sample, sequenced in a study of blood T cell repertoires in COVID-19. Sequencing used immunoSEQ multiplex PCR; TCRdb keeps in-frame clones, though not all of them. Of about 160,000 clones in the sample, 70% to 90% are singletons; the top ten hold 1% to 1.2%. Material: peripheral blood. The receptors were gathered from a man aged 35-49 years with acute or convalescent COVID-19.

The chain links TRBV19 to TRBJ2-2; 12 bases are shared with TRBD2. The CDR3 has 16 residues. CDR1 and CDR2 from the germline V gene are LNHDA and SQIVND (reference sequence). With V trimmed by 6 bases and J by 6 bases, 8 bases remained unmatched. The DNA of the CDR3 is TGTGCCAGTAGGGAGGGAGGACTAGCGGGGCCCGGGGAGCTGTTTTTT. Translation gives CASREGGLAGPGELFF.

The chain couples TRBV10-3 to TRBJ2-7, with D tentatively TRBD2 (5 bases). Per the germline V gene, CDR1 is ENHRY and CDR2 is SYGVKD. This CDR3 is built from 11 residues. Trimming pared 5 bases from V and 5 bases from J, leaving 7 bases between. DNA of the CDR3: TGTGCCATCAGTCCGGGAAACGAGCAGTACTTC. This encodes CAISPGNEQYF.

This chain connects TRBV30 to TRBJ1-5, with 8 positions matching TRBD1. After removal of 1 base from V and 6 bases from J, the junction contained 5 bases not matched to a gene. Germline V gene data show CDR1 as GTSNPN and CDR2 as SVGIG (reference sequence). This CDR3 region has 14 residues. The CDR3 here is CAWSARQGSQPQHF. The CDR3 DNA follows: TGTGCCTGGAGTGCACGACAGGGGAGTCAGCCCCAGCATTTT.

The chain joins TRBV9 to TRBJ2-7; weak D call: TRBD2 (5 bases). Trimming took 4 bases from V and 3 from J, leaving 11 bases between them. Germline CDR1 is SGDLS and CDR2 is YYNGEE. The CDR3 consists of 13 residues. The CDR3 nucleotides read TGTGCCAGCAGCCCAGGACTGAACTACGAGCAGTACTTC. Encoded protein: CASSPGLNYEQYF.

CDR3 sequence reads: CASNRGGEQGSPLHF. The CDR3 DNA reads as TGTGCCAGCAACCGAGGGGGGGAGCAAGGCTCACCCCTCCACTTT. The chain uses TRBV6-5 and TRBJ1-6; D perhaps matches TRBD1 (6 bases). The germline V gene has CDR1 MNHEY and CDR2 SVGAGI. Trimming stripped 7 bases from V and 10 bases from J, with 20 bases between. There are 15 residues in the CDR3.

The chain joins TRBV4-1 to TRBJ1-2; possibly TRBD1 for D (5 bases). The germline V and J ends were trimmed by 0 bases and 2 bases, with 16 bases remaining between them. The CDR3 totals 17 residues. Germline V gene sequence: CDR1 MGHRA, CDR2 YSYEKL. The CDR3 reads CASSQEPGGTGNYGYTF. The CDR3, as DNA: TGCGCCAGCAGCCAAGAACCAGGAGGGACTGGAAACTATGGCTACACCTTC.

The V and J genes are TRBV6-2 or TRBV6-3 and TRBJ2-5; 8 nucleotides match TRBD2. The CDR3 length is 16 residues. V was clipped by 6 bases and J by 2 bases; unmatched bases: 11. CDR1 and CDR2 (germline): MNHEY, SVGEGT. The CDR3 protein is CASSKSGGRLQETQYF. The CDR3 nucleotides are TGTGCCAGCAGCAAAAGCGGGGGCCGCCTTCAAGAGACCCAGTACTTC.